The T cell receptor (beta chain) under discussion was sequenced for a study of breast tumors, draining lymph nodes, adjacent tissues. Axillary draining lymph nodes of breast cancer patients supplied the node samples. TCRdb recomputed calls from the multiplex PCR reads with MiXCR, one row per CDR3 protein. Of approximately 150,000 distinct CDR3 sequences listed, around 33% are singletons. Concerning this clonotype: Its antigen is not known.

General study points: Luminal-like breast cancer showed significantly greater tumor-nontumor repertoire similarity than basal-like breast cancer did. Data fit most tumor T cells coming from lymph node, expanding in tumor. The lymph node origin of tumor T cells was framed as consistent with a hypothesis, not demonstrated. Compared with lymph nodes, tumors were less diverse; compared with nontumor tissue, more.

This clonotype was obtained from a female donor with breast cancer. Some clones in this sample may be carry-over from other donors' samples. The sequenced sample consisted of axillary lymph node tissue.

CDR3 coding DNA: TGTGCCAGCAGTTTAGGGGGACAGTTCAATCAGCCCCAGCATTTT. As protein: CASSLGGQFNQPQHF. The chain is built from TRBV12-3 or TRBV12-4 and TRBJ1-5; 7 positions agree with TRBD1. Trimming at V came to 1 base and at J to 3 bases, leaving 3 bases not matched to a gene. The length of the CDR3 is 15 residues.